This T cell receptor (beta chain) was obtained from a study of beta chain features in type 1 diabetes. General observations from the study: Within each of all four CD4+ subsets, Type 1 diabetes patients had TCRB CDR3s that were moderately but significantly shorter. In patients and controls equally, PCR might favor templates that are shorter.

Germline V lookup: CDR1 SGHDN, CDR2 FVKESK. V trimming: 4 bases; J trimming: 0 bases; junction bases outside the gene matches: 11. CDR3 length: 19 residues. In this sample, this clone turned up a few times. Its antigen is currently unknown. Expressed TCRB transcripts were sequenced after all isolated RNA was converted to cDNA. TCRdb's copy holds only in-frame clones and misses some; the assay was immunoSEQ multiplex PCR. The sample includes 900,000 or so clones, about 17% seen only once; the top ten take 0.02% to 0.025%. This TCR came from a woman aged 18 to 35 in good health. The chain recombines TRBV14 with TRBJ2-6; the match to TRBD1 covers 8 bases. The specimen was naive CD4+ T cells from blood. The CDR3 sequence is CASSPYPGQAVSGANVLTF. The CDR3 DNA sequence: TGTGCCAGCAGCCCCTATCCGGGACAGGCTGTCTCTGGGGCCAACGTCCTGACTTTC. The entire variable domain, with the rest obtained from reference TRBV14 and TRBJ2-6, is as follows: EAGVTQFPSHSVIEKGQTVTLRCDPISGHDNLYWYRRVMGKEIKFLLHFVKESKQDESGMPNNRFLAERTGGTYSTLKVQPAELEDSGVYFCASSPYPGQAVSGANVLTFGAGSRLTVL.